This record looks at one T cell receptor beta chain sequence and its context. The data stem from a study of blood T cell repertoires in COVID-19. Study in general: T cells, B-cell-depleted T cells, or PBMCs supplied cDNA or gDNA.

Only in-frame clones appear in the TCRdb table, and some are missing; sequencing was by immunoSEQ multiplex PCR. The repertoire holds about 160,000 clones, with approximately 81% as singletons. Researchers sorted participants into cohorts using their self-reported clinical history. Germline assignment: CDR1 MNHEY and CDR2 SVGAGI. Trimming removed 7 bases from V and 2 bases from J, with 9 bases in between. The CDR3 runs 13 residues. The sequence came from a man aged 60 to 75 who had recovered from COVID-19. The chain links TRBV6-5 to TRBJ2-1; D is possibly TRBD2 (5 bases). Specimen: PBMCs or T cells enriched from blood (not recorded which). The CDR3 DNA reads TGTGCCAGCAAAGGACTGGCCTACAATGAGCAGTTCTTC. Its translation is CASKGLAYNEQFF.